A selection of T cell receptor beta chains follows, all from one sample in a study of blood T cells in healthy people across ages. In TCRdb, the 5' RACE reads were re-called with MiXCR into one record per CDR3 protein. This sample has about 1,000,000 distinct CDR3 sequences, with around 45% found just once. The sequenced material came from blood. Receptors were obtained from an older woman in good health. Both conserved end residues are part of each CDR3. The D gene is left open where the match is weak. The size entry is marked missing in some rows and otherwise reads once, few, many or a size class.

D | size | J | V | CDR3 | DNA
TRBD2 | . | TRBJ2-3 | TRBV20-1 | CSASASGGTDTQYF | TGCAGTGCTAGCGCTAGCGGGGGCACAGATACGCAGTATTTT
. | . | TRBJ2-2 | TRBV12-3/TRBV12-4 | CASSSQGLNTGELFF | TGTGCCAGCAGTTCCCAGGGGTTGAACACCGGGGAGCTGTTTTTT
TRBD1 | . | TRBJ2-6 | TRBV6-5 | CASSRGQGAGANVLTF | TGTGCCAGCAGCCGTGGACAGGGGGCTGGGGCCAACGTCCTGACTTTC
. | . | TRBJ2-5 | TRBV25-1 | CASSVGPQFKETQYF | TGTGCCAGCAGTGTGGGACCGCAATTTAAAGAGACCCAGTACTTC
TRBD2 | . | TRBJ2-1 | TRBV6-5 | CASSYSGLAGGPDEQFF | TGTGCCAGCAGTTACTCGGGACTAGCGGGAGGGCCAGATGAGCAGTTCTTC
. | . | TRBJ1-4 | TRBV6-6 | CASSYAGTLGEKLFF | TGTGCCAGCAGTTACGCTGGGACGCTCGGAGAAAAACTGTTTTTT
. | . | TRBJ2-1 | TRBV10-3 | CAISENNEQFF | TGTGCCATCAGTGAGAACAATGAGCAGTTCTTC
TRBD1 | . | TRBJ2-5 | TRBV5-1 | CASSLFDRDLETQYF | TGCGCCAGCAGCTTATTTGACAGGGACCTGGAGACCCAGTACTTC
. | . | TRBJ2-7 | TRBV5-5 | CASSPQQELGEQYF | TGTGCCAGCAGCCCCCAACAGGAATTAGGCGAGCAGTACTTC
TRBD1 | many | TRBJ2-7 | TRBV6-1 | CASSWDRVEQYF | TGTGCCAGCAGTTGGGACAGGGTCGAGCAGTACTTC
TRBD2 | . | TRBJ2-3 | TRBV6-6 | CASRGTRPTDTQYF | TGTGCCAGCAGGGGGACTAGACCCACAGATACGCAGTATTTT
TRBD1 | few | TRBJ2-7 | TRBV6-6 | CASSLGAGGGEQYF | TGTGCCAGCAGCCTAGGAGCAGGGGGCGGCGAGCAGTACTTC
. | . | TRBJ2-7 | TRBV6-5 | CASSTPRRSYEQYF | TGTGCCAGCAGTACACCCCGCAGGTCCTACGAGCAGTACTTC
. | . | TRBJ1-6 | TRBV6-5 | CASRPGGGNSPLHF | TGTGCCAGCAGGCCGGGGGGTGGTAATTCACCCCTCCACTTT
. | few | TRBJ2-5 | TRBV27 | CASSLSAVGGETQYF | TGTGCCAGCAGTTTATCAGCGGTGGGGGGAGAGACCCAGTACTTC
TRBD1 | once | TRBJ2-1 | TRBV10-3 | CAIRDTGGDEQFF | TGTGCCATCAGGGATACAGGGGGCGATGAGCAGTTCTTC
TRBD2 | . | TRBJ2-1 | TRBV9 | CASSVVTSGRNNEQFF | TGTGCCAGCAGCGTGGTCACTAGCGGGAGAAATAATGAGCAGTTCTTC
. | . | TRBJ2-3 | TRBV12-3/TRBV12-4 | CASSVVIADTQYF | TGTGCCAGCAGTGTCGTTATCGCAGATACGCAGTATTTT
TRBD1 | once | TRBJ1-1 | TRBV25-1 | CASSGQGWGTEAFF | TGTGCCAGCAGTGGACAGGGATGGGGCACTGAAGCTTTCTTT
TRBD2 | . | TRBJ2-5 | TRBV20-1 | CSAAGLAGGKTQYF | TGCAGTGCGGCGGGACTAGCGGGAGGGAAGACCCAGTACTTC
. | few | TRBJ2-3 | TRBV7-3 | CASSMGGGGDTQYF | TGTGCCAGCAGCATGGGCGGAGGGGGTGATACGCAGTATTTT
. | few | TRBJ2-6 | TRBV27 | CASSLLPPGANVLTF | TGTGCCAGCAGTTTATTGCCCCCTGGGGCCAACGTCCTGACTTTC
. | few | TRBJ1-5 | TRBV28 | CASSPPYVQPQHF | TGTGCCAGCAGTCCCCCCTACGTTCAGCCCCAGCATTTT
. | . | TRBJ2-1 | TRBV2 | CASSEEASPSYNEQFF | TGTGCCAGCAGTGAAGAGGCCAGCCCTTCCTACAATGAGCAGTTCTTC
. | . | TRBJ2-1 | TRBV28 | CASEPTVQGRGEQFF | TGTGCCAGCGAACCCACGGTCCAGGGGAGGGGTGAGCAGTTCTTC
TRBD1 | once | TRBJ1-2 | TRBV29-1 | CSVEVRGHGYTF | TGCAGCGTTGAGGTCAGGGGGCATGGCTACACCTTC
TRBD1 | once | TRBJ2-1 | TRBV28 | CASSSQTGPPYNEQFF | TGTGCCAGCAGTTCGCAGACAGGGCCGCCCTACAATGAGCAGTTCTTC
. | . | TRBJ2-1 | TRBV29-1 | CSVEVGSFSYKEQFF | TGCAGCGTTGAAGTTGGTTCGTTCTCCTACAAGGAGCAGTTCTTC
. | . | TRBJ2-1 | TRBV20-1 | CSARSGQISGNEQFF | TGCAGTGCTAGATCCGGACAAATTAGCGGCAATGAGCAGTTCTTC
. | . | TRBJ1-1 | TRBV10-3 | CAISERGLDTEAFF | TGTGCCATCAGTGAGAGGGGTTTGGACACTGAAGCTTTCTTT
. | few | TRBJ2-1 | TRBV2 | CASSEGDRISDEQFF | TGTGCCAGCAGTGAGGGAGACAGGATTTCGGATGAGCAGTTCTTC
TRBD2 | . | TRBJ2-7 | TRBV20-1 | CSATSGRALVEQYF | TGCAGTGCTACAAGCGGGAGGGCCCTAGTCGAGCAGTACTTC
. | many | TRBJ2-3 | TRBV20-1 | CSARAPSVDTQYF | TGCAGTGCTAGAGCCCCTAGCGTTGATACGCAGTATTTT
TRBD1 | . | TRBJ1-1 | TRBV9 | CASSAPVTGKSLGHTEAFF | TGTGCCAGCAGCGCACCCGTGACAGGGAAGAGCTTAGGGCACACTGAAGCTTTCTTT
TRBD1 | few | TRBJ2-5 | TRBV9 | CASSARQGRQETQYF | TGTGCCAGCAGCGCCAGACAGGGACGCCAAGAGACCCAGTACTTC
. | . | TRBJ2-7 | TRBV21-1 | CASSKEEFRGTYEQYF | TGTGCCAGCAGCAAAGAAGAGTTTAGGGGGACCTACGAGCAGTACTTC
. | . | TRBJ2-7 | TRBV10-3 | CATSGTYEQYF | TGTGCCACCAGCGGAACCTACGAGCAGTACTTC
. | . | TRBJ2-5 | TRBV11-1 | CTSSLSPSETQYF | TGTACCAGCAGCTTATCCCCCTCTGAGACCCAGTACTTC
. | many | TRBJ1-2 | TRBV29-1 | CSVAGGGVGGYTF | TGCAGCGTTGCAGGAGGGGGGGTTGGAGGCTACACCTTC
TRBD1 | . | TRBJ2-1 | TRBV7-6 | CASSLASQGSIREQFF | TGTGCCAGCAGCTTAGCGTCACAGGGGAGCATCAGGGAGCAGTTCTTC
TRBD2 | few | TRBJ2-7 | TRBV2 | CASGSGRAPEQYF | TGTGCCAGCGGGAGCGGGAGGGCACCCGAGCAGTACTTC
TRBD2 | once | TRBJ2-7 | TRBV10-3 | CAISEGEGSPYEQYF | TGTGCCATCAGTGAGGGGGAGGGAAGTCCCTACGAGCAGTACTTC
. | once | TRBJ1-1 | TRBV29-1 | CSVEGGSNTEAFF | TGCAGCGTTGAAGGGGGATCGAACACTGAAGCTTTCTTT
TRBD2 | . | TRBJ2-5 | TRBV6-6 | CASRGGLAGGLETRYF | TGTGCCAGCAGGGGGGGTCTAGCGGGAGGCTTAGAGACCCGGTACTTC
. | many | TRBJ2-1 | TRBV27 | CASSSRGRNYNEQFF | TGTGCCAGCAGTTCTCGGGGAAGAAACTACAATGAGCAGTTCTTC